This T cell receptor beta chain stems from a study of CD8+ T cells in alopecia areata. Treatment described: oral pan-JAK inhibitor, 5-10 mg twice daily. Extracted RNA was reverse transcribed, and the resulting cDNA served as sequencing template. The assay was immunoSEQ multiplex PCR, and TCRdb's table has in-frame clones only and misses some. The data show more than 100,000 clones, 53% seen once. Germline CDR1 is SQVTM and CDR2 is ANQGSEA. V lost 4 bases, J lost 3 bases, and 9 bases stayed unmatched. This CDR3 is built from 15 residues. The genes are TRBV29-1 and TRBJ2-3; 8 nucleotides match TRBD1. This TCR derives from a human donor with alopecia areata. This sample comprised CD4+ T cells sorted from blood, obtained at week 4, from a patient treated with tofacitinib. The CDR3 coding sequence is TGCAGCGTTGGGCAAGGAAACAGGGGGACAGATACGCAGTATTTT. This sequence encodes CSVGQGNRGTDTQYF.